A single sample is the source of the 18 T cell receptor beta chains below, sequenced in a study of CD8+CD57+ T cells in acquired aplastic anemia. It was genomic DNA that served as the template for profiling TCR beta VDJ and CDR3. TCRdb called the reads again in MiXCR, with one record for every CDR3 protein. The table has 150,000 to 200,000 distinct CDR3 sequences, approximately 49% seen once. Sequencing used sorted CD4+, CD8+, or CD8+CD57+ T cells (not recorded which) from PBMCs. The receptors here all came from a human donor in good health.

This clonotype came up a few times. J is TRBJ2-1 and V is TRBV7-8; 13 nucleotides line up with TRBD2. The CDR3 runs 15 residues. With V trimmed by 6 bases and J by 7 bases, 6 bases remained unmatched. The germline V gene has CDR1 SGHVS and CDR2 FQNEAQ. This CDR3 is CASRLRTSGGNEQFF. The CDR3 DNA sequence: TGTGCCAGCAGGCTACGGACTAGCGGGGGTAATGAGCAGTTCTTC.

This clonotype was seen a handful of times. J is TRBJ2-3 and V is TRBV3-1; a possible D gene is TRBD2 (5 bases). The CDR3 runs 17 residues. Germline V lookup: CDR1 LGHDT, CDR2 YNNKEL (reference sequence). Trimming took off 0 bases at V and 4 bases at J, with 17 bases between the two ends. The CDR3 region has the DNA TGTGCCAGCAGCCAAGATCGTAGTAGCGACTTCGCAGATACGCAGTATTTT. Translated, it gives CASSQDRSSDFADTQYF.

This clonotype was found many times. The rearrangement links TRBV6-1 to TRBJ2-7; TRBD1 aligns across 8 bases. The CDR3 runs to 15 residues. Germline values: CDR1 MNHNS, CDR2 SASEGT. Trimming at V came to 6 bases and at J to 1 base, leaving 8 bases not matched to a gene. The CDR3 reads CASRPDRGRSYEQYF. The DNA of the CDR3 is TGTGCCAGCAGGCCCGACAGGGGTCGATCCTACGAGCAGTACTTC.

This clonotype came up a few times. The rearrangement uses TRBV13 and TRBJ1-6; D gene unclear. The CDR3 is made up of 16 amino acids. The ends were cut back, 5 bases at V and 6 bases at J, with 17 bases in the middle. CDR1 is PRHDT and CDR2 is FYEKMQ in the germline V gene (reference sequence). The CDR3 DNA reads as TGTGCCAGCAGCCCACCGGTGGCATGGGGTAATTCACCCCTCCACTTT. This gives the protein CASSPPVAWGNSPLHF.

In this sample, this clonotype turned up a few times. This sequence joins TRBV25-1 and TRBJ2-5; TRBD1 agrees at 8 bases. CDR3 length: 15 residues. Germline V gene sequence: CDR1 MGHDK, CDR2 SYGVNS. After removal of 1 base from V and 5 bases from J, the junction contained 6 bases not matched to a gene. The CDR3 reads CASSEWTGLGETQYF. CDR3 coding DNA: TGTGCCAGCAGTGAATGGACAGGGCTTGGGGAGACCCAGTACTTC.

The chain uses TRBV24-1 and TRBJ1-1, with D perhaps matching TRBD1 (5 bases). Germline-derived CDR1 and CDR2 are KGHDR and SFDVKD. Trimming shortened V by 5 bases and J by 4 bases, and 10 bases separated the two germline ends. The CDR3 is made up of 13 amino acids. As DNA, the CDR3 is TGTGCCACCAGTGGGGGGGGGGGCACTGAAGCTTTCTTT. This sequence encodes CATSGGGGTEAFF.

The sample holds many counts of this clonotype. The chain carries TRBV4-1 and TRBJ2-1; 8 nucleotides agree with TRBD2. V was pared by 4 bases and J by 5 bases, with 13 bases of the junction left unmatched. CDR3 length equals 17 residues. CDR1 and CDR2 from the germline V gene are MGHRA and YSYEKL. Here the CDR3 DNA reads TGCGCCAGCAGCCCGGGGGGTATCGGGAGGGGGAACAATGAGCAGTTCTTC. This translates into CASSPGGIGRGNNEQFF.

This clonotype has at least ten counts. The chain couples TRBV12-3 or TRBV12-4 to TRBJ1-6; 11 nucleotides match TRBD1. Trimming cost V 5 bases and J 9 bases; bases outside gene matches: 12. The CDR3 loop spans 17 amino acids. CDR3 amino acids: CASSPLGQGGGFSPLHF. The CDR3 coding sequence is TGTGCCAGCAGTCCTCTGGGACAGGGGGGCGGGTTTTCACCCCTCCACTTT.

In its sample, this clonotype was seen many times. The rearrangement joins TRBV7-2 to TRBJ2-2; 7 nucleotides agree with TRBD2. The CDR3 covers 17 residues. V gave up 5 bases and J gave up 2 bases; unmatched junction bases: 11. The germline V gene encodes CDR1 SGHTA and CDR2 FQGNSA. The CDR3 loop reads CASSPEGSGFNTGELFF. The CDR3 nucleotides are TGTGCCAGCAGCCCAGAGGGTAGCGGGTTCAACACCGGGGAGCTGTTTTTT.

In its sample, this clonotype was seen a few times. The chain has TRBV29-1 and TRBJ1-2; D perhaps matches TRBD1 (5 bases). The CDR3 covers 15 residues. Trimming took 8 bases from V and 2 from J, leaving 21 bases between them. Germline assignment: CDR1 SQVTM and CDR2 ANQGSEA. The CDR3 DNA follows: TGCAGCTCTAAGCAGCTGTGGGGGTCCAACTATGGCTACACCTTC. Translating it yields CSSKQLWGSNYGYTF.

The CDR3 DNA reads as TGCAGTGCCACCAGTCGTCAGGGGACAGCTGAGCAGTTCTTC. Protein product: CSATSRQGTAEQFF. This chain uses TRBV20-1 with TRBJ2-1; 7 nucleotides line up with TRBD1. From germline, CDR1 is DFQATT and CDR2 SNEGSKA (reference sequence). This CDR3 has 14 amino acids. J gave up 9 bases and V 6 bases, and 14 bases lay outside the gene matches.

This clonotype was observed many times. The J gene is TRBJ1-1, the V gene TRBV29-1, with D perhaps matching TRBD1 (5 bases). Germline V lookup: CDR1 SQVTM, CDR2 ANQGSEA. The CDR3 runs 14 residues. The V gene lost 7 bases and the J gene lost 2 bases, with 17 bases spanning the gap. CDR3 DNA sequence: TGCAGCGCGACACGGTCGACAGATAACACTGAAGCTTTCTTT. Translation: CSATRSTDNTEAFF.

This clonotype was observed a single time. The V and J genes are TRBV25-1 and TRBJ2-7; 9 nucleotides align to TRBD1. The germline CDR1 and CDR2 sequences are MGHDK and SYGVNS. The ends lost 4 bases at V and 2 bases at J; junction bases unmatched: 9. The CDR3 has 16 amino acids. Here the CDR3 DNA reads TGTGCCAGCAGTGCTAGGACCGGGACAGGGACCTACGAGCAGTACTTC. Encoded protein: CASSARTGTGTYEQYF.

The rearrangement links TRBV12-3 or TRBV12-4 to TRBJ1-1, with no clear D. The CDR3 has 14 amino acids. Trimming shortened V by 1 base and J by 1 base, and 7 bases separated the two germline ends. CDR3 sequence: CASSLGHQNTEAFF. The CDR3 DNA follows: TGTGCCAGCAGTTTAGGGCACCAGAACACTGAAGCTTTCTTT.

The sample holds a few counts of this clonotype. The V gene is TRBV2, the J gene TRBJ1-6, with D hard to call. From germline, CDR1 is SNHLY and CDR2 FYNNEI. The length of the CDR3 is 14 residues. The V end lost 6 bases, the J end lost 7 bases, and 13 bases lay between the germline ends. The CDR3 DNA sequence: TGTGCCAGCAGCAACCGGGATTTAAATTCACCCCTCCACTTT. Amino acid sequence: CASSNRDLNSPLHF.

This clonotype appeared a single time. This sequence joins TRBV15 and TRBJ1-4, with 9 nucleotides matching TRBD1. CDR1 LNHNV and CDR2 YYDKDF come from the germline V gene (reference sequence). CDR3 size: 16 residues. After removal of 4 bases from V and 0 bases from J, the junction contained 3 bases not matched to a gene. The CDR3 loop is CATSTGQGATNEKLFF. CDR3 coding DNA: TGTGCCACCAGCACGGGACAGGGTGCAACTAATGAAAAACTGTTTTTT.

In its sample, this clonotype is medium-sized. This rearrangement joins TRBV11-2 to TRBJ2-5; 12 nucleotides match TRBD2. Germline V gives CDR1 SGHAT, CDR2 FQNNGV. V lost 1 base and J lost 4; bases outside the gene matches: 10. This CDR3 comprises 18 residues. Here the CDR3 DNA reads TGTGCCAGCAGCTTAGGTCGTCGACTAGCGGGGGAAGGAGAGACCCAGTACTTC. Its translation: CASSLGRRLAGEGETQYF.

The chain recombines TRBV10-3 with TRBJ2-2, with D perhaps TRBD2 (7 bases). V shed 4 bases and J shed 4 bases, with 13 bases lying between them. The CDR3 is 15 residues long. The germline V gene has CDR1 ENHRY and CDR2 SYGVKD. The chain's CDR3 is CAISVQGGSTGELFF. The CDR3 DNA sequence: TGTGCCATCAGTGTACAGGGAGGGAGCACCGGGGAGCTGTTTTTT.